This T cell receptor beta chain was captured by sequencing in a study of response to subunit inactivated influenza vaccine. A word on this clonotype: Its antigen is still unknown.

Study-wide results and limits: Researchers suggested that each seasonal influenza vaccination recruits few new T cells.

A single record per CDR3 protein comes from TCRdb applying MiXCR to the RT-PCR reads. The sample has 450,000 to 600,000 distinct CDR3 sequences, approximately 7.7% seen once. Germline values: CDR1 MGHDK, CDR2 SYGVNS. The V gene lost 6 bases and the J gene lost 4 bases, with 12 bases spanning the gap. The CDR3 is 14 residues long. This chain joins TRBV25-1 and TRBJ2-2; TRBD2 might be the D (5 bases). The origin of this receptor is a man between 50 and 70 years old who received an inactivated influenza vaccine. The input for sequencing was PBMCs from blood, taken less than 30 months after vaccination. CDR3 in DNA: TGTGCCAGCAGCACTAGGGATCCCACCGGGGAGCTGTTTTTT. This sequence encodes CASSTRDPTGELFF.